This T cell receptor (beta chain) stems from a study of control samples from healthy donors and cancer patients. Germline lookup yields CDR1 SEHNR and CDR2 FQNEAQ (reference sequence). This CDR3 has 16 amino acids. The V gene end was trimmed by 5 bases and the J gene end by 4 bases; junction bases not matched to a gene: 9. Only in-frame clones appear in the TCRdb table, and some are missing; sequencing was by immunoSEQ multiplex PCR. The table shows around 140,000 clones, with around 90% occurring only once. The V and J genes are TRBV7-9 and TRBJ2-3; 10 nucleotides match TRBD2. Sequenced material: blood. The sequence came from a man between 18 and 35 years old in good health. Here the CDR3 reads CASSRPTSGLADTQYF. The CDR3 nucleotides are TGTGCCAGCAGCCGACCGACTAGCGGGCTCGCAGATACGCAGTATTTT.